This is a list of T cell receptor beta chains from one sample in a study of identical twins. TCRdb re-called the 5' RACE reads through MiXCR, storing one row per CDR3 protein. In the table there are a few hundred thousand distinct CDR3 sequences, 20% to 30% of which are singletons. This sample was shared with a second study, whose subject was T cells expressing NK-cell markers.

Material: CD4+ T cells sorted from blood. The receptors originated from a woman in her late teens or twenties in good health. Each CDR3 is given with its conserved first and last residue. The D gene is left open where the match is weak. Not all rows give a size; the values are once, few, many and, for expanded clones, a class.

size: -
V: TRBV5-5
J: TRBJ1-5
D: TRBD1
DNA: TGTGCCAGCAGCTCCGGGACAGTTAAAGGACAGCCCCAGCATTTT
CDR3: CASSSGTVKGQPQHF

size: once
V: TRBV20-1
J: TRBJ2-1
D: TRBD1
DNA: TGCAGTGCCCCGACAGGGGCCTATTACAATGAGCAGTTCTTC
CDR3: CSAPTGAYYNEQFF

size: few
V: TRBV7-8
J: TRBJ1-3
D: -
DNA: TGTGCCAGCAGCTTATATATAGGGGACGGAAACACCATATATTTT
CDR3: CASSLYIGDGNTIYF

size: few
V: TRBV9
J: TRBJ2-7
D: -
DNA: TGTGCCAGCAGTTCTGGGGGGAACGAGCAGTACTTC
CDR3: CASSSGGNEQYF

size: -
V: TRBV29-1
J: TRBJ2-5
D: -
DNA: TGCAGCGGGACTAAGACAGGGAGGGGAGAGACCCAGTACTTC
CDR3: CSGTKTGRGETQYF

size: -
V: TRBV27
J: TRBJ1-5
D: -
DNA: TGTGCCAGCAGTATTAAGGGGGGTAAACAGCCCCAGCATTTT
CDR3: CASSIKGGKQPQHF

size: -
V: TRBV20-1
J: TRBJ1-4
D: -
DNA: TGCAGTGCTAGAGATGGAACAGGGAATGAAAAACTGTTTTTT
CDR3: CSARDGTGNEKLFF

size: few
V: TRBV7-3
J: TRBJ2-7
D: -
DNA: TGTGCCAGCAGCTTAGGCAGCCCCCCCGACGAGCAGTACTTC
CDR3: CASSLGSPPDEQYF

size: -
V: TRBV20-1
J: TRBJ2-3
D: TRBD2
DNA: TGCAGTGTTTCCGGGACTAGCGGTATCACAGATACGCAGTATTTT
CDR3: CSVSGTSGITDTQYF

size: -
V: TRBV10-2
J: TRBJ1-6
D: -
DNA: TGCGCCAGCAGTGAGATGAGATACAATTCACCCCTCCACTTT
CDR3: CASSEMRYNSPLHF